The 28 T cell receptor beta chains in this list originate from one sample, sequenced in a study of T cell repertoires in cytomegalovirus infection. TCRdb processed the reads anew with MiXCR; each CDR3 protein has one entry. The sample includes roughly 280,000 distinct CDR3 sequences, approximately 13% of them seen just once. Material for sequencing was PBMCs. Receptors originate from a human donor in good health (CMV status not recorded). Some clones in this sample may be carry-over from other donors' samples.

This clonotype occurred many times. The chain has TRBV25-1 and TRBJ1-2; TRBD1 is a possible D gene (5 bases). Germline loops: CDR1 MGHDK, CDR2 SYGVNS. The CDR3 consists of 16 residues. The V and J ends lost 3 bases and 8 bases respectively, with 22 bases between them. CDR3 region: CASSDLSGPGVSGYTF. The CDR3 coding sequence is TGTGCCAGCAGTGACCTGTCAGGGCCCGGGGTTAGCGGCTACACCTTC.

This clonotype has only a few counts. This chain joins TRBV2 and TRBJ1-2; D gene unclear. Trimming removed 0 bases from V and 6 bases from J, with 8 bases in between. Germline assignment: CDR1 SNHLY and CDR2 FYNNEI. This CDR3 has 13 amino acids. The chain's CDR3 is CASSEARGDGYTF. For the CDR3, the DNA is TGTGCCAGCAGTGAAGCGCGGGGAGATGGCTACACCTTC.

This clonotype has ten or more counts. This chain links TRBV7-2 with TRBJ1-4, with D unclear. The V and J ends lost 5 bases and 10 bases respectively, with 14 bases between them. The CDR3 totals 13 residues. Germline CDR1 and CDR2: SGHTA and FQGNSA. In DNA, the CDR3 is TGTGCCAGCAGCATAACAGTGAAAGGAAAACTGTTTTTT. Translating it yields CASSITVKGKLFF.

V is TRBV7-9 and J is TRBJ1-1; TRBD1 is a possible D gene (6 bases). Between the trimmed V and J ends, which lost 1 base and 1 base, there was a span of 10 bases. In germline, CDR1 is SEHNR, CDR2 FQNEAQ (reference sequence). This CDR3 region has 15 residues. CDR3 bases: TGTGCCAGCAGCTTAGGGCCGGGACAGAACACTGAAGCTTTCTTT. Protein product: CASSLGPGQNTEAFF.

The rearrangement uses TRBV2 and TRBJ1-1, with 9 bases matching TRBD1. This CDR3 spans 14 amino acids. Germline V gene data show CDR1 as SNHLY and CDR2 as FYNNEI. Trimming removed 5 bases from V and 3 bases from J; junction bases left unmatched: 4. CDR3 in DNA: TGTGCCAGCAGTCGGGACAGGGCCTACACTGAAGCTTTCTTT. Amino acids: CASSRDRAYTEAFF.

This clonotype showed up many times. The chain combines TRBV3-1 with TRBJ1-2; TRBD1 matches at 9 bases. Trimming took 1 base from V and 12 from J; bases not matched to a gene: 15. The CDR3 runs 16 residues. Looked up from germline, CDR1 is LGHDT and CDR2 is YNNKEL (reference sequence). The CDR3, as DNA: TGTGCCAGCAGCCAAGGGATGGGACAGGGTAGAAGTCGGAACACCTTC. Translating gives CASSQGMGQGRSRNTF.

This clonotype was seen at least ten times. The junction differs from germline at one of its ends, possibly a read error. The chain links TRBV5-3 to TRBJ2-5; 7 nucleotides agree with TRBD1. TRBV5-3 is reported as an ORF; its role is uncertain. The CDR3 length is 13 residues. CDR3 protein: CASSSDREETQYF. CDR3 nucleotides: TGTGCCAGCAGCTCCGACAGGGAAGAGACCCAGTACTTC.

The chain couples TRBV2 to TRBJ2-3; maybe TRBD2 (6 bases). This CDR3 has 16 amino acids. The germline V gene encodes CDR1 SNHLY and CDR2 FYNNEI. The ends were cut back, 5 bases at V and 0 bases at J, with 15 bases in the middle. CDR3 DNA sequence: TGTGCCAGCAGTTATACCGGGACTCTAAGCACAGATACGCAGTATTTT. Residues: CASSYTGTLSTDTQYF. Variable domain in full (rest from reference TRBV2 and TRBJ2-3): EPEVTQTPSHQVTQMGQEVILRCVPISNHLYFYWYRQILGQKVEFLVSFYNNEISEKSEIFDDQFSVERPDGSNFTLKIRSTKLEDSAMYFCASSYTGTLSTDTQYFGPGTRLTVL.

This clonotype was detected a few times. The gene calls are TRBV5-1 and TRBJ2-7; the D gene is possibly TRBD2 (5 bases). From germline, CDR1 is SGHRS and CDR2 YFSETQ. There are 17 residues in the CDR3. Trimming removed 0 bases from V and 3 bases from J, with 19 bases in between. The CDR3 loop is CASSLGKGRRKIYEQYF. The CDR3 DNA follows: TGCGCCAGCAGCTTGGGGAAAGGCAGGAGGAAAATCTACGAGCAGTACTTC.

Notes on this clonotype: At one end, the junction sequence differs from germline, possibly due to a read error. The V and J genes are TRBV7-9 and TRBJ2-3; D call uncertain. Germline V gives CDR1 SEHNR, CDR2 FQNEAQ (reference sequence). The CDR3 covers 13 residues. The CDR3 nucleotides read TGTGCCAGCAGCTTAGTCGCTGTCGATCGGCCCAGTTTT. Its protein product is CASSLVAVDRPSF.

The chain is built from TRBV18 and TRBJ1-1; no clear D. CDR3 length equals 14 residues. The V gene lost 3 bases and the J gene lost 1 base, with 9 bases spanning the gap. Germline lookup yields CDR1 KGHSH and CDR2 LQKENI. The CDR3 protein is CASSPGITNTEAFF. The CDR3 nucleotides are TGTGCCAGCTCACCGGGTATCACGAACACTGAAGCTTTCTTT.

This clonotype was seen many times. CDR3 coding DNA: TGTGCCAGCAGTCCACGATCTGGGCAGGGCACCAACGTCCTGACTTTC. Translated, it gives CASSPRSGQGTNVLTF. This chain joins TRBV6-6 and TRBJ2-6; D perhaps matches TRBD1 (5 bases). The germline V and J ends were trimmed by 5 bases and 8 bases, with 19 bases remaining between them. This CDR3 is built from 16 residues. Germline CDR1 reads MNHNY; CDR2 reads SVGAGI (reference sequence).

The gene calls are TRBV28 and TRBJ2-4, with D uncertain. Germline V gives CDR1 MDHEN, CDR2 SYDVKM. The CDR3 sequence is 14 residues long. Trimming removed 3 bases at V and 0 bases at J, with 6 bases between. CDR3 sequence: CASSLASAKNIQYF. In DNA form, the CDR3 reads TGTGCCAGCAGTTTGGCCTCAGCCAAAAACATTCAGTACTTC.

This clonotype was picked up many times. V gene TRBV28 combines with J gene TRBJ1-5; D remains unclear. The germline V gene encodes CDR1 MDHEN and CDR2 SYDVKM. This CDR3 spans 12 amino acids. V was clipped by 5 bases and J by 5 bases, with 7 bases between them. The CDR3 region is CASSEEDQPQHF. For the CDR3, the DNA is TGTGCCAGCAGTGAGGAAGATCAGCCCCAGCATTTT. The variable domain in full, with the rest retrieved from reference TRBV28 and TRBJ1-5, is DVKVTQSSRYLVKRTGEKVFLECVQDMDHENMFWYRQDPGLGLRLIYFSYDVKMKEKGDIPEGYSVSREKKERFSLILESASTNQTSMYLCASSEEDQPQHFGDGTRLSIL.

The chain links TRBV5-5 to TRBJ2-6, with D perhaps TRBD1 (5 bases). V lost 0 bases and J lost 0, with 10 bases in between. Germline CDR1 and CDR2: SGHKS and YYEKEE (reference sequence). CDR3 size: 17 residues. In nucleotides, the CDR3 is TGTGCCAGCAGCTTGGCAGGACAAAGCTCTGGGGCCAACGTCCTGACTTTC. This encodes CASSLAGQSSGANVLTF.

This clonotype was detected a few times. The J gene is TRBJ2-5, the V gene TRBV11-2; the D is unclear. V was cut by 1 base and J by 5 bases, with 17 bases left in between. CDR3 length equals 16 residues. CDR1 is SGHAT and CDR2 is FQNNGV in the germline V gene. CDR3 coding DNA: TGTGCCAGCAGCTTAGGCGGCAGACCCACCCGGGAGACCCAGTACTTC. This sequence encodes CASSLGGRPTRETQYF.

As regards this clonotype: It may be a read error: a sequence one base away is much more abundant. CDR3: CTSSLGLAGAPGYNEQFF. The CDR3 region has the DNA TGTACCAGCAGCTTAGGACTAGCGGGGGCCCCAGGGTACAATGAGCAGTTCTTC. The genes are TRBV5-3 and TRBJ2-1; 13 bases map to TRBD2. TRBV5-3 is designated an ORF whose function remains uncertain. The CDR3 loop spans 18 amino acids.

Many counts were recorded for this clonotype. The CDR3 DNA is TGTGCCAGCAGCTTAGCAACGGGAGGGTTGATAGATACGCAGTATTTT. Amino acid sequence: CASSLATGGLIDTQYF. The chain couples TRBV7-8 to TRBJ2-3; 8 nucleotides agree with TRBD2. The CDR3 has 16 residues. J gave up 5 bases and V 0 bases, and 7 bases lay outside the gene matches. CDR1 and CDR2 from the germline V gene are SGHVS and FQNEAQ.

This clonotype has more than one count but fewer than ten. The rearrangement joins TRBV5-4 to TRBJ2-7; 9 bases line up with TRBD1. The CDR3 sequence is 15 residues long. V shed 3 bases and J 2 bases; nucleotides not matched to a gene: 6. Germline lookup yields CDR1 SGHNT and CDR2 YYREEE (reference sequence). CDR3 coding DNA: TGTGCCAGCAGCTCCCGGGACAGGGCGGCCTACGAGCAGTACTTC. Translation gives CASSSRDRAAYEQYF.

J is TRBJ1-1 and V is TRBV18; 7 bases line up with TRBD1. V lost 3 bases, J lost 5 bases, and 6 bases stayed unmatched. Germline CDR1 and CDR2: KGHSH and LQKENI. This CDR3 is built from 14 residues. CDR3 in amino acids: CASSPTGLSTEAFF. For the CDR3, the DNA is TGTGCCAGCTCACCGACAGGGCTTTCGACTGAAGCTTTCTTT.

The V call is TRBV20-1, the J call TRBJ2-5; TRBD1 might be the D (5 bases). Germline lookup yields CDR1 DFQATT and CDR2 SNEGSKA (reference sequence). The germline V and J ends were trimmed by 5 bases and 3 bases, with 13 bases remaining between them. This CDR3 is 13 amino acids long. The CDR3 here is CSASDTIKETQYF. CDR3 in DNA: TGCAGTGCTTCGGACACCATTAAAGAGACCCAGTACTTC.

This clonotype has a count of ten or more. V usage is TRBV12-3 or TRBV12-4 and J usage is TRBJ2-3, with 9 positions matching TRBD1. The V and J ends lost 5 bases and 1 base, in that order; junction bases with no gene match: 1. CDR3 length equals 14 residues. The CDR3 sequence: CASSRTGGTDTQYF. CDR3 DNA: TGTGCCAGCAGTCGGACAGGGGGCACAGATACGCAGTATTTT.

The CDR3 reads CATSRASSATNEKLFF. In DNA, the CDR3 is TGTGCCACCAGCAGAGCCAGCTCTGCAACTAATGAAAAACTGTTTTTT. J is TRBJ1-4 and V is TRBV15; no clear D. The germline V gene has CDR1 LNHNV and CDR2 YYDKDF (reference sequence). The CDR3 has 16 amino acids. Trimming removed 1 base at V and 0 bases at J, with 9 bases between. The full variable domain, its missing parts supplied by reference TRBV15 and TRBJ1-4, is DAMVIQNPRYQVTQFGKPVTLSCSQTLNHNVMYWYQQKSSQAPKLLFHYYDKDFNNEADTPDNFQSRRPNTSFCFLDIRSPGLGDTAMYLCATSRASSATNEKLFFGSGTQLSVL.

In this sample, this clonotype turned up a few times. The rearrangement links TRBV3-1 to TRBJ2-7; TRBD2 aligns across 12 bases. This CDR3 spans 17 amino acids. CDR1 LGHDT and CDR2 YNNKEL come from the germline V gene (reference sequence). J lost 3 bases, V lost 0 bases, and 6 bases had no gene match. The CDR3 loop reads CASSQEETSGGCYEQYF. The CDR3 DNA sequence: TGTGCCAGCAGCCAAGAAGAGACTAGCGGGGGATGCTACGAGCAGTACTTC.

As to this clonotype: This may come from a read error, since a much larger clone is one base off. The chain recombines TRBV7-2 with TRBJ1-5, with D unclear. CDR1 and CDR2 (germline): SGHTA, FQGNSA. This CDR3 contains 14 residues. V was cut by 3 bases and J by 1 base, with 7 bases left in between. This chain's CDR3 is CASSFSKSNQPQHF. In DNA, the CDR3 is TGTGCCAGCAGCTTCAGTAAGAGCAATCAGCCCCAGCATTTT.

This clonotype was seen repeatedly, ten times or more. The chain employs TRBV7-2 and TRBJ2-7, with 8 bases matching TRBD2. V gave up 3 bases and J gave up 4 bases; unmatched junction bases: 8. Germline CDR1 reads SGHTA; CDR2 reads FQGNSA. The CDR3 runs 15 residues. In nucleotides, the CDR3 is TGTGCCAGCAGCTTCCCCCCAGCGGGGGTATACGAGCAGTACTTC. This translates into CASSFPPAGVYEQYF. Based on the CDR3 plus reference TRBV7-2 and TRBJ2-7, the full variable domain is GAGVSQSPSNKVTEKGKDVELRCDPISGHTALYWYRQSLGQGLEFLIYFQGNSAPDKSGLPSDRFSAERTGGSVSTLTIQRTQQEDSAVYLCASSFPPAGVYEQYFGPGTRLTVT.

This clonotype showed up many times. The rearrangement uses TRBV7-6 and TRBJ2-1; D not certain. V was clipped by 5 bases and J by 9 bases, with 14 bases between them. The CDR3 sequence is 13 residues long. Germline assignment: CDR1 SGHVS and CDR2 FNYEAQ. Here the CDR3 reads CASSPPGLLEQFF. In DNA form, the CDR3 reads TGTGCCAGCAGCCCCCCTGGTTTACTTGAGCAGTTCTTC.

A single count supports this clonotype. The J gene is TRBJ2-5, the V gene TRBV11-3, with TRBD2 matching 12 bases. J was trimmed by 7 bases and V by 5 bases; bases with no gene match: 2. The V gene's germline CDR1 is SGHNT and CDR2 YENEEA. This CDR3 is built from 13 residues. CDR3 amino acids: CASSTGLAGTQYF. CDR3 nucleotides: TGTGCCAGCAGCACGGGACTAGCGGGGACCCAGTACTTC.